The entry that follows covers one T cell receptor beta chain sequence. The sample comes from a study of blood T cell repertoires in COVID-19. Study overall: Whether acute or convalescent, the COVID-19 samples came from the United States, Italy and Spain. PBMCs, B-cell-depleted T cells, or T cells were the source of the cDNA or gDNA that made up the material.

The CDR3 consists of 14 residues. Germline CDR1 is SNHLY and CDR2 is FYNNEI. Trimming stripped 4 bases from V and 8 bases from J, with 17 bases between. Per the original data handling: Reference gene primers were amplified, and this amplification served to estimate nucleated cell counts. Using immunoSEQ multiplex PCR, the repertoire was profiled, and TCRdb retains in-frame clones only, with some absent. The V and J calls and clone size come from that table; D and trimming were worked out from the DNA. The repertoire has about 110,000 clones, 82% of them found once; the top ten carry 7.9%. The receptor's source is a man aged 65 to 79 with acute or convalescent COVID-19. The chain recombines TRBV2 with TRBJ1-2; no definite D call. The sequencing input was peripheral blood. The CDR3 region is CASSGSTLLLGYTF. As DNA, the CDR3 is TGTGCCAGCAGTGGGTCGACTCTTCTCTTAGGCTACACCTTC.